This T cell receptor (beta chain) is from a study of blood T cell repertoires in COVID-19. Data came from immunoSEQ multiplex PCR; TCRdb stores just in-frame clones and leaves some out. The sample yields 120,000 or so clones, roughly four fifths seen once. V lost 5 bases, J lost 5 bases, and 7 bases lay in between. CDR3 length equals 13 residues. Germline assignment: CDR1 MNHNY and CDR2 SVGAGI (reference sequence). Sequencing was carried out using peripheral blood. The sequence was obtained from a man aged 25 to 40 with COVID-19, enrolled during active disease. The chain carries TRBV6-6 and TRBJ1-6; D unresolved. CDR3 nucleotides: TGTGCCAGCAGTCAGCCGGATAATTCACCCCTCCACTTT. It encodes CASSQPDNSPLHF.